Shown below are 2 T cell receptor beta chains from a single sample sequenced in a study of T cells expressing NK-cell markers. TCRdb reprocessed the 5' RACE reads, keeping one entry per CDR3 protein, no DNA. The specimen's table records over 100,000 distinct CDR3 sequences. Sequencing was carried out using blood T cells: a sorted CD56 or NKG2C T cell subset, CD4+ or CD8+ T cells, or bulk PBMC T cells (not recorded which). Receptor source: a woman between 18 and 70 years old in good health.

The rearrangement uses TRBV4-2 and TRBJ2-1; TCRdb indicates TRBD2, and absent DNA this call remains unverified. Per the germline V gene, CDR1 is LGHNA and CDR2 is YNFKEQ. The CDR3 extends over 18 amino acids. The CDR3 protein is CASSEERGSPSGADEQFF.

This chain uses TRBV19 with TRBJ2-7; checking the TCRdb D call of TRBD2 is not possible without DNA. In germline, CDR1 is LNHDA, CDR2 SQIVND (reference sequence). This CDR3 spans 14 amino acids. The CDR3 sequence is CASRPTSGSYEQYF.